This T cell receptor (beta chain) was found in a study of blood T cell repertoires in COVID-19. As for the study in general: There were acute and convalescent COVID-19 samples, and they came from the United States, Italy and Spain. T cells, B-cell-depleted T cells, or PBMCs supplied cDNA or gDNA.

The CDR3 is 18 amino acids. Germline CDR1 MNHEY, CDR2 SMNVEV (reference sequence). Trimming took 2 bases from V and 2 from J; bases not matched to a gene: 4. Sequencing was performed with immunoSEQ multiplex PCR; in TCRdb, only in-frame clones are kept and a portion is missing. Of about 150,000 clones in the sample, around 90% were seen once. This clonotype was sampled from a human donor in a cohort sampled during active COVID-19. V gene TRBV27 combines with J gene TRBJ2-6; TRBD2 matches at 12 bases. The specimen was peripheral blood. The CDR3 nucleotides read TGTGCCAGCAGTTTAAGGCTAGCGGGAGGGCCTGGGGCCAACGTCCTGACTTTC. This codes for CASSLRLAGGPGANVLTF.